The clone carrying this TCR beta chain was observed a handful of times. Its antigen remains unidentified. This record belongs to a study of response to subunit inactivated influenza vaccine. Notes on the study in general: Only a handful of new T cells, the authors suggested, are recruited with each seasonal influenza vaccination.

Using its own MiXCR run on the RT-PCR reads, TCRdb lists one record per CDR3 protein. The table shows fewer than 650,000 distinct CDR3 sequences, with roughly 13% occurring only once. J lost 2 bases, V lost 5 bases, and 4 bases had no gene match. Per germline, CDR1 SGHTA and CDR2 FQGNSA. This CDR3 has 15 amino acids. The sequenced sample was PBMCs from blood, obtained 45 days after vaccination. The sequence was obtained from a man aged 50 to 60 who received an inactivated influenza vaccine. J is TRBJ2-1 and V is TRBV7-2; 9 bases are shared with TRBD1. CDR3 nucleotide sequence: TGTGCCAGCAGCCATGACAGGGGGACCTACAATGAGCAGTTCTTC. As protein: CASSHDRGTYNEQFF.